Listed here are 23 T cell receptor beta chains from one sample, sequenced in a study of OX40 agonist ivuxolimab in advanced cancers. Libraries were prepared through the immunoSEQ multiplex PCR assay. TCRdb obtained this table from immuneACCESS and retained in-frame rearrangements with V and J assigned. These tables miss some clones; where compared with another copy, unresolved V genes account for less than half of the shortfall, and the remainder is unexplained. This sample gives around 76,000 clones in total; 80% to 90% of them show up just once. 2.8% of the sample comes from the top ten. The sample in question was CD4+ or CD8+ T cells sorted from blood, obtained in a trial of the OX40 agonist ivuxolimab. These receptors were obtained from an adult with an advanced solid tumor such as melanoma, head and neck, liver or kidney cancer.

This clone has just a few counts. The chain recombines TRBV4-1 with TRBJ1-5; unclear D gene. The ends were cut back, 1 base at V and 3 bases at J, with 13 bases in the middle. The CDR3 extends over 16 amino acids. Per germline, CDR1 MGHRA and CDR2 YSYEKL. The CDR3 DNA sequence: TGCGCCAGCAGCCAAGCGGCTAGACTTGACAATCAGCCCCAGCATTTT. This codes for CASSQAARLDNQPQHF.

The genes are TRBV10-3 and TRBJ1-1; D possibly corresponds to TRBD1 (5 bases). Germline CDR1 reads ENHRY; CDR2 reads SYGVKD. The V and J ends lost 6 bases and 1 base respectively, with 9 bases between them. The CDR3 is 13 residues long. The CDR3 bases are TGTGCCATCAGGAGGGGAGCGAACACTGAAGCTTTCTTT. It specifies CAIRRGANTEAFF.

The chain couples TRBV11-2 to TRBJ1-2; TRBD1 might be the D (6 bases). Germline V CDR1 and CDR2: SGHAT, FQNNGV. V lost 5 bases to trimming and J lost 4 bases, with 11 bases between them. The length of the CDR3 is 13 residues. CDR3 loop: CASSTGNVYGYTF. The CDR3 region has the DNA TGTGCCAGCAGCACAGGGAATGTCTATGGCTACACCTTC. Together with reference TRBV11-2 and TRBJ1-2, the CDR3 gives the full variable domain: EAGVAQSPRYKIIEKRQSVAFWCNPISGHATLYWYQQILGQGPKLLIQFQNNGVVDDSQLPKDRFSAERLKGVDSTLKIQPAKLEDSAVYLCASSTGNVYGYTFGSGTRLTVV.

V is TRBV7-3 and J is TRBJ2-5, with 7 positions matching TRBD1. CDR3 length: 14 residues. The V and J ends lost 3 bases and 5 bases, in that order; junction bases with no gene match: 6. Per germline, CDR1 SGHTA and CDR2 FQGTGA. The CDR3 coding sequence is TGTGCCAGCAGCTTGATAGGGGGCCATGAGACCCAGTACTTC. Translated, it gives CASSLIGGHETQYF.

This clone was recorded only once. The chain uses TRBV6-5 and TRBJ2-6; maybe TRBD1 (6 bases). This CDR3 comprises 15 residues. V lost 6 bases and J lost 4, with 13 bases in between. Looked up from germline, CDR1 is MNHEY and CDR2 is SVGAGI. CDR3 coding DNA: TGTGCCAGCAGACCCCAGGGGACCGGGGCCAACGTCCTGACTTTC. It codes for CASRPQGTGANVLTF.

The chain carries TRBV7-8 and TRBJ1-5; 9 bases agree with TRBD1. V shed 4 bases and J 2 bases; nucleotides not matched to a gene: 3. Germline V CDR1 and CDR2: SGHVS, FQNEAQ. The CDR3 is made up of 15 amino acids. The CDR3 DNA reads as TGTGCCAGCAGCTCCCGGGACAGGGGCAATCAGCCCCAGCATTTT. Its protein is CASSSRDRGNQPQHF.

The chain carries TRBV5-1 and TRBJ2-7; 11 positions agree with TRBD1. This CDR3 has 15 residues. V lost 3 bases, J lost 1 base, and 3 bases stayed unmatched. Germline CDR1 reads SGHRS; CDR2 reads YFSETQ. CDR3 loop: CASSSGDRGSYEQYF. The CDR3 DNA reads TGCGCCAGCAGCTCGGGGGACAGGGGGTCCTACGAGCAGTACTTC.

The chain joins TRBV10-1 to TRBJ2-1; 9 bases agree with TRBD2. This CDR3 has 22 amino acids. Losses at the gene ends were 1 base for V and 1 base for J; bases not matched to a gene: 20. Germline V CDR1 and CDR2: WNHNN, SYGVQD (reference sequence). In DNA form, the CDR3 reads TGCGCCAGCAGTGAGTGGCGTTCTTTGCCGAGGCGGGGGGGCCTTTCCTACAATGAGCAGTTCTTC. Translating it yields CASSEWRSLPRRGGLSYNEQFF.

V usage is TRBV28 and J usage is TRBJ2-7; 12 nucleotides align to TRBD1. There are 16 residues in the CDR3. Germline CDR1 MDHEN, CDR2 SYDVKM. V lost 5 bases, J lost 4 bases, and 9 bases stayed unmatched. This chain's CDR3 is CASSPPGTGGRYEQYF. The CDR3, as DNA: TGTGCCAGCAGTCCGCCAGGGACAGGGGGCAGGTACGAGCAGTACTTC.

The V gene is TRBV5-4, the J gene TRBJ2-5; D may be TRBD1 (6 bases). CDR1 SGHNT and CDR2 YYREEE come from the germline V gene (reference sequence). The V and J ends lost 6 bases and 2 bases respectively, with 17 bases between them. The CDR3 runs 15 residues. The CDR3 DNA follows: TGTGCCAGCACCGGAAGGGACAAAACGCAAGAGACCCAGTACTTC. Its translation is CASTGRDKTQETQYF. Using reference TRBV5-4 and TRBJ2-5 for the parts outside the CDR3, the full variable domain is ETGVTQSPTHLIKTRGQQVTLRCSSQSGHNTVSWYQQALGQGPQFIFQYYREEENGRGNFPPRFSGLQFPNYSSELNVNALELDDSALYLCASTGRDKTQETQYFGPGTRLLVL.

The chain employs TRBV5-8 and TRBJ2-3; D possibly corresponds to TRBD2 (6 bases). V lost 4 bases and J 0 bases, leaving 12 bases between the germline ends. The germline CDR1 and CDR2 sequences are SGHTS and YDEGEE. This CDR3 comprises 15 residues. CDR3: CASSLGGGSTDTQYF. The CDR3 nucleotides are TGTGCCAGCAGCCTGGGGGGTGGGAGCACAGATACGCAGTATTTT.

The rearrangement links TRBV14 to TRBJ1-1; D is unclear. V gave up 5 bases and J gave up 4 bases, with 11 bases separating them. CDR1 is SGHDN, CDR2 FVKESK, per germline. The CDR3 has 13 residues. The CDR3 region has the DNA TGTGCCAGCAGCTTAACAGAAGGCACTGAAGCTTTCTTT. Protein product: CASSLTEGTEAFF.

V is TRBV6-1 and J is TRBJ2-5; 12 nucleotides match TRBD2. Germline V CDR1 and CDR2: MNHNS, SASEGT. V shed 3 bases and J 4 bases; nucleotides not matched to a gene: 6. The CDR3 runs 16 residues. The CDR3 loop is CASSDGLAGSRETQYF. For the CDR3, the DNA is TGTGCCAGCAGTGACGGACTAGCGGGGAGCAGAGAGACCCAGTACTTC.

The table lists this clone with a count of one. The chain is built from TRBV7-2 and TRBJ2-4; 12 bases match TRBD1. Germline assignment: CDR1 SGHTA and CDR2 FQGNSA. V gave up 5 bases and J gave up 6 bases; unmatched junction bases: 2. This CDR3 is 14 amino acids long. In nucleotides, the CDR3 is TGTGCCAGCAGCCGGGGACAGGGGGCAAACATTCAGTACTTC. It is translated as CASSRGQGANIQYF.

The chain recombines TRBV18 with TRBJ2-3; no clear D gene. Germline V gives CDR1 KGHSH, CDR2 LQKENI. The CDR3 sequence is 14 residues long. Deletions cut 0 bases from V and 4 bases from J, with 8 bases between. The CDR3 loop reads CASSPPSQPDTQYF. DNA of the CDR3: TGTGCCAGCTCACCACCATCGCAGCCAGATACGCAGTATTTT. The full variable domain, rest sourced from reference TRBV18 and TRBJ2-3, is NAGVMQNPRHLVRRRGQEARLRCSPMKGHSHVYWYRQLPEEGLKFMVYLQKENIIDESGMPKERFSAEFPKEGPSILRIQQVVRGDSAAYFCASSPPSQPDTQYFGPGTRLTVL.

The V and J genes are TRBV30 and TRBJ2-2; 13 positions match TRBD2. The germline V gene encodes CDR1 GTSNPN and CDR2 SVGIG (reference sequence). The CDR3 extends over 15 amino acids. V gave up 5 bases and J gave up 9 bases; unmatched junction bases: 9. CDR3 nucleotides: TGTGCCTGGGAAGCGGGACTAGCGGGATTAAGGGAGCTGTTTTTT. This encodes CAWEAGLAGLRELFF.

This chain joins TRBV6-5 and TRBJ2-2; D gene uncertain. Germline CDR1 is MNHEY and CDR2 is SVGAGI. V dropped 5 bases and J dropped 2 bases, with 12 bases sitting between them. This CDR3 region has 15 residues. The CDR3 is CASSPLIGNTGELFF. The CDR3 region has the DNA TGTGCCAGCAGTCCCCTCATAGGAAACACCGGGGAGCTGTTTTTT.

V usage is TRBV7-3 and J usage is TRBJ2-3, with D possibly being TRBD1 (6 bases). V was cut by 4 bases and J by 6 bases, with 14 bases left in between. Germline-derived CDR1 and CDR2 are SGHTA and FQGTGA. The CDR3 has 14 amino acids. CDR3 region: CASSSTNRADTQYF. CDR3 nucleotides: TGTGCCAGCAGCTCGACGAACAGGGCGGATACGCAGTATTTT.

CDR3 residues: CASSLARAGGPFVEQFF. In DNA form, the CDR3 reads TGTGCCAGCAGCTTGGCCCGAGCGGGGGGGCCGTTCGTTGAGCAGTTCTTC. The chain is built from TRBV5-4 and TRBJ2-1, with TRBD2 identical over 10 bases. Germline V gene data show CDR1 as SGHNT and CDR2 as YYREEE (reference sequence). V was pared by 0 bases and J by 9 bases, with 12 bases of the junction left unmatched. CDR3 length equals 17 residues.

The rearrangement joins TRBV19 to TRBJ1-1; D is unclear. Germline V gene lookup returns CDR1 LNHDA and CDR2 SQIVND (reference sequence). Trimming stripped 4 bases from V and 5 bases from J, with 14 bases between. CDR3 length: 14 residues. The CDR3 region is CASSNSAGGTEAFF. The CDR3 nucleotides are TGTGCCAGTAGTAATAGTGCCGGAGGTACTGAAGCTTTCTTT.

The chain joins TRBV25-1 to TRBJ1-3, with TRBD1 identical over 10 bases. Germline assignment: CDR1 MGHDK and CDR2 SYGVNS. J was trimmed by 3 bases and V by 2 bases; bases with no gene match: 7. The CDR3 loop spans 17 amino acids. In nucleotides, the CDR3 is TGTGCCAGCAGTGAACATGGGGGGACAGGGGTTGGAAACACCATATATTTT. Its translation: CASSEHGGTGVGNTIYF. The whole variable domain, filled in from reference TRBV25-1 and TRBJ1-3, reads EADIYQTPRYLVIGTGKKITLECSQTMGHDKMYWYQQDPGMELHLIHYSYGVNSTEKGDLSSESTVSRIRTEHFPLTLESARPSHTSQYLCASSEHGGTGVGNTIYFGEGSWLTVV.

This chain joins TRBV28 and TRBJ1-6, with 10 bases that match TRBD1. The CDR3 totals 15 residues. Germline V lookup: CDR1 MDHEN, CDR2 SYDVKM. Losses at the gene ends were 6 bases for V and 9 bases for J; bases not matched to a gene: 8. The CDR3 spells CASSGTGVLASPLHF. Here the CDR3 DNA reads TGTGCCAGCAGCGGGACAGGGGTTTTGGCTTCACCCCTCCACTTT.

This sequence joins TRBV7-2 and TRBJ1-6, with D possibly being TRBD1 (6 bases). V lost 1 base and J 10 bases, leaving 17 bases between the germline ends. CDR1 is SGHTA and CDR2 is FQGNSA in the germline V gene. The CDR3 runs 16 residues. CDR3 sequence: CASSLVAARGESPLHF. CDR3 sequence (DNA): TGTGCCAGCAGCTTAGTGGCTGCCAGGGGTGAATCACCCCTCCACTTT.